Listed below are T cell receptor beta chains from one sample, sequenced in a study of cytotoxic CD8 clonotypes in ibrutinib-treated CLL. Profiling relied on immunoSEQ multiplex PCR, and the TCRdb table lists in-frame clones only, not all of them. The sample has about 56,000 clones; roughly three fifths are singletons. The specimen was PBMCs, collected after 24 months of ibrutinib treatment. These receptors came from a human donor with chronic lymphocytic leukemia. Each CDR3 is given with its conserved first and last residue. The D gene is left open where the match is weak. Clone size appears in some rows only: once, few, many, or a class for an expanded clone.

d_call | cdr3_length | clone_size | j_call | v_call | cdr3_nt | cdr3_aa
. | 16 | . | TRBJ2-7 | TRBV5-1 | TGCGCCAGCAGCTTGTTGTTGAAGCCCAGCTCCTACGAGCAGTACTTC | CASSLLLKPSSYEQYF
. | 11 | . | TRBJ2-3 | TRBV6-5 | TGTGCCAGCAGGATGGGGGATACGCAGTATTTT | CASRMGDTQYF
. | 8 | few | TRBJ2-1 | TRBV30 | TGTGCCTCAAATGAGCAGTTCTTC | CASNEQFF
. | 15 | . | TRBJ2-3 | TRBV18 | TGTGCCAGCTCACCAGCGGGGAACCTCGGGGATACGCAGTATTTT | CASSPAGNLGDTQYF
TRBD2 | 16 | few | TRBJ2-7 | TRBV7-9 | TGTGCCAGCAGCTTAGGGTCCGGCGGGAGCCCTTACGAGCAGTACTTC | CASSLGSGGSPYEQYF
. | 14 | many | TRBJ1-1 | TRBV28 | TGTGCCAGCGGCGTAGGGGCGATGAACACTGAAGCTTTCTTT | CASGVGAMNTEAFF
. | 16 | . | TRBJ1-1 | TRBV6-1 | TGTGCCAGCAGTGATCCCCGCGGGAGGGGGGGGACTGAAGCTTTCTTT | CASSDPRGRGGTEAFF
. | 16 | few | TRBJ1-6 | TRBV27 | TGTGCCAGCAGTTTGAGTAGAAGGTCCTATAATTCACCCCTCCACTTT | CASSLSRRSYNSPLHF
. | 16 | few | TRBJ1-5 | TRBV5-4 | TGTGCCAGCAGCCAAGCTGGGCAGGGGAGCAATCAGCCCCAGCATTTT | CASSQAGQGSNQPQHF
. | 14 | . | TRBJ2-5 | TRBV5-1 | TGCGCCAGCAGCTTGGGTACGGAGCAAGAGACCCAGTACTTC | CASSLGTEQETQYF
TRBD1 | 15 | once | TRBJ2-7 | TRBV6-5 | TGTGCCAGCAGTCGACAGGGGTCCCCGGCCTACGAGCAGTACTTC | CASSRQGSPAYEQYF
. | 15 | . | TRBJ1-2 | TRBV7-9 | TGTGCCAGCAGCTTAGCAGGGGTCTTTAACTATGGCTACACCTTC | CASSLAGVFNYGYTF
TRBD1 | 17 | . | TRBJ2-5 | TRBV7-9 | TGTGCCAGCAGCTCACTCGGGACAGGGCTAGCGGAAGAGACCCAGTACTTC | CASSSLGTGLAEETQYF
TRBD1 | 18 | . | TRBJ1-5 | TRBV28 | TGTGCCAGCAGTCACATAACCGGGACAGGGGGCCGAAATCAGCCCCAGCATTTT | CASSHITGTGGRNQPQHF
TRBD2 | 14 | . | TRBJ2-4 | TRBV11-2 | TGTGCCAGCAGGAGCGGGGGACCGGGGGGCATTCAGTACTTC | CASRSGGPGGIQYF
TRBD1 | 15 | . | TRBJ2-5 | TRBV7-2 | TGTGCCAGCAGTTTACAGGGGGCGCACCAAGAGACCCAGTACTTC | CASSLQGAHQETQYF
. | 11 | few | TRBJ2-5 | TRBV30 | TGTGCCTGGAGGCCGGGAGAGACCCAGTACTTC | CAWRPGETQYF
. | 16 | few | TRBJ1-3 | TRBV5-1 | TGCGCCAGCAGCTTCCAGGGCCCAAGCTCTGGAAACACCATATATTTT | CASSFQGPSSGNTIYF
. | 13 | . | TRBJ1-1 | TRBV4-2 | TGTGCCAGCAACCAAGAACTCGGCGCTGAAGCTTTCTTT | CASNQELGAEAFF
. | 14 | . | TRBJ2-2 | TRBV29-1 | TGCAGCGTTGATGGCGGGATGAACACCGGGGAGCTGTTTTTT | CSVDGGMNTGELFF
. | 11 | . | TRBJ1-1 | TRBV28 | TGTGCCAGCAGTTATGGCACTGAAGCTTTCTTT | CASSYGTEAFF
TRBD1 | 15 | many | TRBJ1-2 | TRBV11-2 | TGTGCCAGCAGCCCCGAATCGGACAGGTACTATGGCTACACCTTC | CASSPESDRYYGYTF